The present T cell receptor beta chain was sequenced within a study of regulatory T cells in long-lasting Graves disease. This sample's time point: newly diagnosed GD, antithyroid drugs for less than 3 months. PBMC-extracted RNA yielded the TCR library. American Thyroid Association guidelines were used to diagnose Graves' disease. At least ten counts were recorded for this clonotype. Arm-PCR of CDR3 regions with iRepertoire HTBI primers generated TCR beta libraries. TCRdb redid the calling of the multiplex PCR reads with MiXCR, one entry per CDR3 protein. Of approximately 230,000 distinct CDR3 sequences listed, around 18% were seen once; the top ten hold around 20%. Looked up from germline, CDR1 is GTSNPN and CDR2 is SVGIG (reference sequence). Deletions cut 1 base from V and 8 bases from J, with 11 bases between. This CDR3 has 12 residues.

Here the sequenced sample was peripheral blood mononuclear cells (PBMCs), taken at new diagnosis, from a patient treated with antithyroid drugs. The chain uses TRBV30 and TRBJ1-1; no reliable D call. This receptor was obtained from a female donor with Graves disease. Here the CDR3 DNA reads TGTGCCTGGAGTGGGGCAGAGACCGAAGCTTTCTTT. Encoded protein: CAWSGAETEAFF.